Below are 30 T cell receptor beta chains sequenced from a single sample in a study of cytomegalovirus exposure and HLA in healthy donors. PCR involved 60 Vbeta and 13 Jbeta primers. Libraries were prepared by immunoSEQ multiplex PCR; TCRdb keeps only in-frame clonotypes and omits some of them. The sample contains more than 110,000 clones, roughly 73% of which appear only once. Specimen: PBMCs. All receptors come from a human donor in good health.

This clone turned up a few times. The gene calls are TRBV5-5 and TRBJ1-1, with D unresolved. V gave up 1 base and J gave up 5 bases, with 12 bases separating them. Germline CDR1 is SGHKS and CDR2 is YYEKEE (reference sequence). The CDR3 extends over 14 amino acids. The CDR3 is CASSLITVGTEAFF. CDR3 coding DNA: TGTGCCAGCAGCTTGATAACAGTTGGTACTGAAGCTTTCTTT.

The V call is TRBV2, the J call TRBJ2-3, with 12 bases lining up with TRBD2. J was trimmed by 6 bases and V by 6 bases; bases with no gene match: 4. The V gene's germline CDR1 is SNHLY and CDR2 FYNNEI. CDR3 length equals 14 residues. This CDR3 is CASRSSGGADTQYF. The CDR3 DNA is TGTGCCAGCAGATCTAGCGGGGGGGCCGATACGCAGTATTTT. The full variable domain, completed using reference TRBV2 and TRBJ2-3, is EPEVTQTPSHQVTQMGQEVILRCVPISNHLYFYWYRQILGQKVEFLVSFYNNEISEKSEIFDDQFSVERPDGSNFTLKIRSTKLEDSAMYFCASRSSGGADTQYFGPGTRLTVL.

The chain is built from TRBV7-2 and TRBJ1-2, with TRBD1 as a possible D gene (6 bases). The germline V gene encodes CDR1 SGHTA and CDR2 FQGNSA. Trimming took 1 base from V and 1 from J, leaving 7 bases between them. This CDR3 region has 14 residues. The CDR3 sequence is CASSLEGVNYGYTF. The CDR3 nucleotides are TGTGCCAGCAGCTTAGAGGGGGTTAACTATGGCTACACCTTC.

V is TRBV5-1 and J is TRBJ2-1; 10 nucleotides agree with TRBD2. The junction had 5 bases not matched to a gene; V was cut back by 0 bases and J by 5 bases. CDR3 size: 16 residues. The V gene's germline CDR1 is SGHRS and CDR2 YFSETQ. CDR3 sequence: CASSLVLAGAHNEQFF. The DNA for the CDR3 is TGCGCCAGCAGCTTGGTTCTAGCGGGGGCCCACAATGAGCAGTTCTTC. The variable domain in full, completed from reference TRBV5-1 and TRBJ2-1, reads KAGVTQTPRYLIKTRGQQVTLSCSPISGHRSVSWYQQTPGQGLQFLFEYFSETQRNKGNFPGRFSGRQFSNSRSEMNVSTLELGDSALYLCASSLVLAGAHNEQFFGPGTRLTVL.

The chain has TRBV7-2 and TRBJ2-3, with 12 bases identical to TRBD1. The CDR3 length is 15 residues. Trimming cost V 5 bases and J 4 bases; bases outside gene matches: 4. Germline V lookup: CDR1 SGHTA, CDR2 FQGNSA. CDR3 loop: CASSSGTGGPDTQYF. Here the CDR3 DNA reads TGTGCCAGCAGCAGCGGGACAGGGGGCCCAGATACGCAGTATTTT.

The chain is built from TRBV11-3 and TRBJ2-4, with 7 positions matching TRBD2. V lost 3 bases to trimming and J lost 5 bases; unmatched junction nucleotides: 1. There are 13 residues in the CDR3. Germline V gene sequence: CDR1 SGHNT, CDR2 YENEEA. The CDR3 spells CASSFAGENIQYF. CDR3 in DNA: TGTGCCAGCAGCTTCGCGGGGGAAAACATTCAGTACTTC.

V usage is TRBV9 and J usage is TRBJ2-5, with 9 nucleotides matching TRBD1. Germline V gene lookup returns CDR1 SGDLS and CDR2 YYNGEE. Losses at the gene ends were 1 base for V and 5 bases for J; bases not matched to a gene: 3. This CDR3 spans 14 amino acids. The CDR3 DNA is TGTGCCAGCAGCGTAACAGGGGGCAAGGAGACCCAGTACTTC. Translating it yields CASSVTGGKETQYF.

The V call is TRBV6-5, the J call TRBJ2-3; TRBD1 matches 7 bases. The CDR3 totals 14 residues. From germline, CDR1 is MNHEY and CDR2 SVGAGI. The V segment lost 6 bases and the J segment 3 bases; nucleotides outside the gene matches: 6. The CDR3 loop is CASRDRVGTDTQYF. Written as DNA, the CDR3 is TGTGCCAGCAGAGACAGGGTTGGGACAGATACGCAGTATTTT.

The CDR3 coding sequence is TGTGCCAGCAGCCAAGATCACGGGGAAGGGGAAGCTTTCTTT. It translates to CASSQDHGEGEAFF. The V and J genes are TRBV4-2 and TRBJ1-1; unclear D gene. The germline V gene has CDR1 LGHNA and CDR2 YNFKEQ. The CDR3 contains 14 residues. Trimming removed 0 bases at V and 8 bases at J, with 13 bases between.

Remarks on this clone: The sample holds other DNA sequences that translate to the same CDR3. The chain has TRBV5-1 and TRBJ1-1; no clear D gene. Trimming shortened V by 0 bases and J by 0 bases, and 3 bases separated the two germline ends. CDR1 is SGHRS and CDR2 is YFSETQ in the germline V gene. The CDR3 consists of 13 residues. As DNA, the CDR3 is TGCGCCAGCAGCTTGGCTGTGAACACTGAAGCTTTCTTT. This codes for CASSLAVNTEAFF.

The CDR3: CATSRDGLAGEDEQFF. The CDR3, as DNA: TGTGCCACCAGCAGAGATGGCCTAGCGGGAGAGGATGAGCAGTTCTTC. The rearrangement uses TRBV15 and TRBJ2-1, with 10 positions matching TRBD2. V gave up 0 bases and J gave up 8 bases; unmatched junction bases: 7. The CDR3 has 16 residues. Per the germline V gene, CDR1 is LNHNV and CDR2 is YYDKDF (reference sequence).

The chain combines TRBV9 with TRBJ1-1; 9 bases fit TRBD1. With V trimmed by 0 bases and J by 5 bases, 2 bases remained unmatched. Germline V gene data show CDR1 as SGDLS and CDR2 as YYNGEE. This CDR3 spans 14 amino acids. CDR3 in amino acids: CASSVVQGATEAFF. The CDR3 nucleotides are TGTGCCAGCAGCGTAGTACAGGGGGCGACTGAAGCTTTCTTT. Full variable domain (remainder filled in from reference TRBV9 and TRBJ1-1): DSGVTQTPKHLITATGQRVTLRCSPRSGDLSVYWYQQSLDQGLQFLIQYYNGEERAKGNILERFSAQQFPDLHSELNLSSLELGDSALYFCASSVVQGATEAFFGQGTRLTVV.

The rearrangement uses TRBV2 and TRBJ2-3, with TRBD2 matching over 12 bases. This CDR3 is 15 amino acids long. V was clipped by 8 bases and J by 4 bases; unmatched bases: 7. The germline V gene has CDR1 SNHLY and CDR2 FYNNEI. DNA of the CDR3: TGTGCCAGCTCCCGACTAGCGGGAGTGTCAGATACGCAGTATTTT. It yields the protein CASSRLAGVSDTQYF.

CDR3 amino acids: CASSQPRGQGKERSGYTF. For the CDR3, the DNA is TGCGCCAGCAGCCAGCCCCGGGGACAGGGAAAGGAACGTTCTGGCTACACCTTC. The chain employs TRBV4-1 and TRBJ1-2; 9 bases are shared with TRBD1. Germline CDR1 MGHRA, CDR2 YSYEKL. Trimming took 3 bases from V and 7 from J; bases not matched to a gene: 18. The CDR3 spans 18 residues.

The chain carries TRBV11-2 and TRBJ2-3; no firm D call. The germline CDR1 and CDR2 sequences are SGHAT and FQNNGV. Trimming stripped 0 bases from V and 5 bases from J, with 3 bases between. This CDR3 has 12 amino acids. The CDR3 is CASSLDIDTQYF. The CDR3 DNA follows: TGTGCCAGCAGCTTAGATATAGATACGCAGTATTTT.

This clone was found once. This rearrangement joins TRBV11-3 to TRBJ1-2; 11 bases fit TRBD1. Germline V gives CDR1 SGHNT, CDR2 YENEEA. The CDR3 has 14 residues. Trimming removed 8 bases from V and 4 bases from J; junction bases left unmatched: 6. DNA for the CDR3: TGTGCCAGCTCGGGACAGGGGGATCCCTATGGCTACACCTTC. Its translation is CASSGQGDPYGYTF.

This sequence joins TRBV5-8 and TRBJ2-7; TRBD1 is a possible D gene (5 bases). The ends were cut back, 1 base at V and 5 bases at J, with 13 bases in the middle. Germline loops: CDR1 SGHTS, CDR2 YDEGEE. CDR3 size: 14 residues. In nucleotides, the CDR3 is TGTGCCAGCAGCTTGAACACAGGCTCGGACGAGCAGTACTTC. Residues: CASSLNTGSDEQYF.

This clone was recorded only once. The chain links TRBV6-1 to TRBJ2-5; TRBD1 aligns across 7 bases. The DNA end is a closer match to TRBJ2-7, so the J assignment may be wrong. Germline V gene data show CDR1 as MNHNS and CDR2 as SASEGT. CDR3 length: 16 amino acids. CDR3 sequence (DNA): TGTGCCAGCAGTGAACTACAGGGGTTTGGGTCCTACGAGCAGTACTTC. Its protein product is CASSELQGFGSYEQYF.

The rearrangement uses TRBV7-2 and TRBJ1-5; 7 bases line up with TRBD1. Germline loops: CDR1 SGHTA, CDR2 FQGNSA. V shed 5 bases, J shed 6 bases, and the junction held 10 bases outside the gene matches. This CDR3 has 15 amino acids. The CDR3 DNA reads TGTGCCAGCAGCCCCATAGACAGGGTATTTCAGCCCCAGCATTTT. Translating it yields CASSPIDRVFQPQHF.

This chain joins TRBV5-1 and TRBJ1-2; D may be TRBD1 (5 bases). This CDR3 comprises 14 residues. With 1 base removed from V and 5 bases from J, the gap between germline ends came to 12 bases. Per the germline V gene, CDR1 is SGHRS and CDR2 is YFSETQ. CDR3 sequence (DNA): TGCGCCAGCAGCTTGTCAGGGCAGAGTTATGGCTACACCTTC. Protein product: CASSLSGQSYGYTF.

J is TRBJ2-3 and V is TRBV13; 8 bases line up with TRBD1. From germline, CDR1 is PRHDT and CDR2 FYEKMQ (reference sequence). This CDR3 is 16 amino acids long. V was clipped by 4 bases and J by 3 bases; unmatched bases: 9. CDR3: CASSSYLDRVTDTQYF. In DNA, the CDR3 is TGTGCCAGCAGCTCGTACTTGGACAGGGTGACAGATACGCAGTATTTT.

The rearrangement links TRBV5-8 to TRBJ1-1; no clear D gene. From germline, CDR1 is SGHTS and CDR2 YDEGEE. V gave up 4 bases and J gave up 10 bases, with 11 bases separating them. CDR3 length equals 11 residues. The CDR3 reads CASSPGGRAFF. CDR3 sequence (DNA): TGTGCCAGCAGCCCAGGAGGGAGAGCTTTCTTT.

The chain's CDR3 is CAIMSAGGSSGNTIYF. The CDR3 nucleotides are TGTGCCATCATGTCGGCAGGGGGGAGCTCTGGAAACACCATATATTTT. The J gene is TRBJ1-3, the V gene TRBV10-3, with 7 bases identical to TRBD1. V was pared by 7 bases and J by 0 bases, with 9 bases of the junction left unmatched. Looked up from germline, CDR1 is ENHRY and CDR2 is SYGVKD. CDR3 length equals 16 residues.

The rearrangement links TRBV30 to TRBJ1-2; D not resolved. Germline V lookup: CDR1 GTSNPN, CDR2 SVGIG (reference sequence). This CDR3 spans 14 amino acids. V was trimmed by 0 bases and J by 6 bases, leaving 14 bases between them. The CDR3 is CAWSVLSEIDGYTF. CDR3 nucleotide sequence: TGTGCCTGGAGTGTACTTTCGGAGATCGATGGCTACACCTTC. Supplemented by reference TRBV30 and TRBJ1-2, the full variable domain reads SQTIHQWPATLVQPVGSPLSLECTVEGTSNPNLYWYRQAAGRGLQLLFYSVGIGQISSEVPQNLSASRPQDRQFILSSKKLLLSDSGFYLCAWSVLSEIDGYTFGSGTRLTVV.

The chain carries TRBV2 and TRBJ2-2; TRBD2 matches at 7 bases. V gave up 2 bases and J gave up 4 bases; unmatched junction bases: 4. The CDR3 is 15 amino acids. Germline V lookup: CDR1 SNHLY, CDR2 FYNNEI. The CDR3 loop reads CASSEWGRGTGELFF. The CDR3 DNA sequence: TGTGCCAGCAGTGAATGGGGGAGGGGCACCGGGGAGCTGTTTTTT.

This sequence joins TRBV4-2 and TRBJ1-6; 10 bases match TRBD1. The length of the CDR3 is 16 residues. Trimming removed 3 bases from V and 10 bases from J; junction bases left unmatched: 9. Germline assignment: CDR1 LGHNA and CDR2 YNFKEQ. The DNA for the CDR3 is TGTGCCAGCAGCCACGGTCGACAGGGGGCCGGGTCACCCCTCCACTTT. This codes for CASSHGRQGAGSPLHF.

The chain couples TRBV19 to TRBJ2-3, with D hard to call. This CDR3 is built from 13 residues. Between the trimmed V and J ends, which lost 5 bases and 2 bases, there was a span of 8 bases. Germline V gene sequence: CDR1 LNHDA, CDR2 SQIVND (reference sequence). The CDR3 spells CASSPADTDTQYF. DNA for the CDR3: TGTGCCAGTAGTCCCGCGGACACAGATACGCAGTATTTT. Together with reference TRBV19 and TRBJ2-3, the CDR3 gives the full variable domain: DGGITQSPKYLFRKEGQNVTLSCEQNLNHDAMYWYRQDPGQGLRLIYYSQIVNDFQKGDIAEGYSVSREKKESFPLTVTSAQKNPTAFYLCASSPADTDTQYFGPGTRLTVL.

The genes are TRBV5-4 and TRBJ2-1; 8 bases fit TRBD2. The CDR3 has 15 amino acids. V lost 0 bases to trimming and J lost 8 bases; unmatched junction nucleotides: 7. Germline lookup yields CDR1 SGHNT and CDR2 YYREEE (reference sequence). The CDR3 nucleotides read TGTGCCAGCAGCTTGGATAGCGGGAAGGTTGATGAGCAGTTCTTC. Amino acids: CASSLDSGKVDEQFF.

This clone was counted a single time. The chain has TRBV4-1 and TRBJ2-3, with TRBD2 matching 10 bases. CDR3 length equals 14 residues. In germline, CDR1 is MGHRA, CDR2 YSYEKL. Germline trimming cut 3 bases from V and 6 bases from J; bases unmatched to any gene: 3. The CDR3 sequence: CASSQWTSGDTQYF. DNA for the CDR3: TGCGCCAGCAGCCAGTGGACTAGCGGTGATACGCAGTATTTT.

The J gene is TRBJ1-1, the V gene TRBV6-4; D ambiguous. The length of the CDR3 is 15 residues. Germline loops: CDR1 MRHNA, CDR2 SNTAGT. Trimming stripped 0 bases from V and 0 bases from J, with 8 bases between. The CDR3 reads CASSDSGRMNTEAFF. For the CDR3, the DNA is TGTGCCAGCAGTGACTCGGGCAGGATGAACACTGAAGCTTTCTTT.